These 27 T cell receptor beta chains came from one sample sequenced in a study of blood T cell repertoires in COVID-19. The repertoire was sequenced with immunoSEQ multiplex PCR; TCRdb's copy has only in-frame clones and lacks some. The table shows 200,000 to 250,000 clones, with around 84% occurring only once. Sequenced input: PBMCs or T cells enriched from blood (not recorded which). All receptors derive from a middle-aged man who had recovered from COVID-19.

The sample holds one count of this clone. The chain uses TRBV30 and TRBJ2-6; the match to TRBD1 covers 12 bases. With 6 bases clipped from V and 0 bases from J, the junction kept 6 bases outside the gene matches. Germline loops: CDR1 GTSNPN, CDR2 SVGIG (reference sequence). The CDR3 has 17 residues. CDR3 sequence: CACLRDRGLSGANVLTF. CDR3 DNA sequence: TGTGCCTGTCTGCGGGACAGGGGGCTCTCTGGGGCCAACGTCCTGACTTTC.

The chain employs TRBV2 and TRBJ1-5; unclear D gene. Germline V gives CDR1 SNHLY, CDR2 FYNNEI. CDR3 length equals 12 residues. V lost 2 bases and J lost 11, with 10 bases in between. DNA for the CDR3: TGTGCCAGCAGTGAACGGGATAGGACCCAGCATTTT. Translating it yields CASSERDRTQHF.

The chain has TRBV28 and TRBJ2-5, with 10 positions matching TRBD1. The CDR3 sequence is 16 residues long. Germline CDR1 and CDR2: MDHEN and SYDVKM. The trim removed 5 bases at V and 5 bases at J, leaving 11 bases unmatched. The CDR3 nucleotides are TGTGCCAGCAGTCCTATAATGGGACAGGGGTTGGAGACCCAGTACTTC. It is translated as CASSPIMGQGLETQYF.

The genes are TRBV25-1 and TRBJ1-1; D is perhaps TRBD1 (5 bases). Between the trimmed V and J ends, which lost 7 bases and 8 bases, there was a span of 11 bases. CDR1 is MGHDK and CDR2 is SYGVNS in the germline V gene. The CDR3 sequence is 11 residues long. CDR3 sequence reads: CASIRGSEAFF. As DNA, the CDR3 is TGTGCCAGCATACGGGGGAGCGAAGCTTTCTTT.

The chain has TRBV10-3 and TRBJ2-5; D is uncertain. Germline CDR1 is ENHRY and CDR2 is SYGVKD. This CDR3 region has 15 residues. The V end lost 2 bases, the J end lost 2 bases, and 12 bases lay between the germline ends. CDR3 bases: TGTGCCATCAGTGAGGAGAGCTACCCTCAAGAGACCCAGTACTTC. Translating gives CAISEESYPQETQYF.

The chain recombines TRBV11-2 with TRBJ2-7, with 13 bases aligning to TRBD2. CDR1 and CDR2 from the germline V gene are SGHAT and FQNNGV. CDR3 size: 16 residues. The V segment lost 5 bases and the J segment 4 bases; nucleotides outside the gene matches: 8. The CDR3 loop is CASSPVVLAGGYEQYF. The CDR3 nucleotides read TGTGCCAGCAGCCCAGTGGTACTAGCGGGAGGGTACGAGCAGTACTTC.

The chain links TRBV28 to TRBJ2-4; 9 nucleotides match TRBD1. This CDR3 comprises 13 residues. V shed 7 bases and J 7 bases; nucleotides not matched to a gene: 5. CDR1 is MDHEN and CDR2 is SYDVKM in the germline V gene. The CDR3 is CASTPGTGNIQYF. CDR3 coding DNA: TGTGCCAGCACCCCCGGGACAGGGAACATTCAGTACTTC.

V and J are TRBV9 and TRBJ2-7, with 8 nucleotides matching TRBD2. The CDR3 runs to 15 residues. The J segment lost 4 bases and the V segment lost 0 bases, leaving 6 bases of the junction unmatched. The germline CDR1 and CDR2 sequences are SGDLS and YYNGEE. CDR3 in amino acids: CASSVAAGGEYEQYF. Here the CDR3 DNA reads TGTGCCAGCAGCGTAGCGGCGGGGGGTGAATACGAGCAGTACTTC.

The gene calls are TRBV11-1 and TRBJ1-2; 7 bases map to TRBD1. The CDR3 contains 13 residues. Germline CDR1 reads SGHAT; CDR2 reads FQDESV (reference sequence). V lost 6 bases to trimming and J lost 2 bases; unmatched junction nucleotides: 3. CDR3 region: CASSRQGNYGYTF. Here the CDR3 DNA reads TGTGCCAGCAGTCGACAGGGAAACTATGGCTACACCTTC.

The chain joins TRBV10-3 to TRBJ2-3; D might be TRBD1 (6 bases). The length of the CDR3 is 15 residues. Germline V gene lookup returns CDR1 ENHRY and CDR2 SYGVKD. Trimming removed 4 bases at V and 6 bases at J, with 17 bases between. CDR3 bases: TGTGCCATCAGTGGGACAGACAGGAACCTCGATACGCAGTATTTT. This encodes CAISGTDRNLDTQYF.

The CDR3 sequence: CASSPLTGAAYEQYF. CDR3 sequence (DNA): TGTGCCAGCAGCCCCCTGACAGGGGCGGCCTACGAGCAGTACTTC. V usage is TRBV5-6 and J usage is TRBJ2-7; 8 bases are a match to TRBD1. The CDR3 spans 15 residues. From germline, CDR1 is SGHDT and CDR2 YYEEEE. J was trimmed by 2 bases and V by 4 bases; bases with no gene match: 8.

This clone has just a few counts. This sequence joins TRBV30 and TRBJ1-2; 8 bases agree with TRBD1. Germline assignment: CDR1 GTSNPN and CDR2 SVGIG (reference sequence). This CDR3 is 14 amino acids long. V lost 3 bases, J lost 2 bases, and 5 bases stayed unmatched. The DNA of the CDR3 is TGTGCCTGGAGAGGGGACAGGAGGAACTATGGCTACACCTTC. Amino acid sequence: CAWRGDRRNYGYTF.

The V gene is TRBV30, the J gene TRBJ2-5; no clear D. Germline-derived CDR1 and CDR2 are GTSNPN and SVGIG (reference sequence). The V end was cut by 0 bases, the J end by 9 bases, with 14 bases between. This CDR3 region has 13 residues. The CDR3 sequence is CAWSVESSVAQYF. In DNA form, the CDR3 reads TGTGCCTGGAGTGTTGAATCTTCGGTTGCCCAGTACTTC.

The chain joins TRBV28 to TRBJ1-2; perhaps TRBD1 as D (6 bases). Trimming removed 3 bases at V and 4 bases at J, with 15 bases between. The CDR3 runs to 15 residues. Germline V gene lookup returns CDR1 MDHEN and CDR2 SYDVKM. CDR3 nucleotide sequence: TGTGCCAGCAGTTTTATCCCGGGACAACGCTATGGCTACACCTTC. Its protein is CASSFIPGQRYGYTF.

The DNA of the CDR3 is TGTGCCAGCTCACCACGGACTTACTACGAGCAGTACTTC. Translated: CASSPRTYYEQYF. The chain couples TRBV18 to TRBJ2-7; D perhaps matches TRBD2 (5 bases). V shed 1 base and J shed 3 bases, with 7 bases lying between them. Per germline, CDR1 KGHSH and CDR2 LQKENI. This CDR3 spans 13 amino acids.

The V call is TRBV7-2, the J call TRBJ2-7; TRBD2 matches 13 bases. CDR3 length: 15 residues. Trimming at V came to 5 bases and at J to 7 bases, leaving 8 bases not matched to a gene. CDR1 and CDR2 from the germline V gene are SGHTA and FQGNSA. The CDR3 DNA reads TGTGCCAGCAGCCAAGGGACTAGCGGGGATTTGGAGCAGTACTTC. Its protein product is CASSQGTSGDLEQYF.

The chain couples TRBV27 to TRBJ2-7; tentative D call: TRBD2 (6 bases). Germline V lookup: CDR1 MNHEY, CDR2 SMNVEV (reference sequence). The CDR3 loop spans 13 amino acids. The ends were cut back, 5 bases at V and 6 bases at J, with 14 bases in the middle. This CDR3 is CASSAPGLSEQYF. Written as DNA, the CDR3 is TGTGCCAGCAGTGCGCCGGGACTCAGCGAGCAGTACTTC.

This chain joins TRBV3-1 (or the pseudogene TRBV3-2) and TRBJ2-1; TRBD2 might be the D (5 bases). Germline assignment: CDR1 LGHDT and CDR2 YNNKEL (reference sequence). Trimming stripped 8 bases from V and 10 bases from J, with 9 bases between. This CDR3 region has 10 residues. CDR3 DNA: TGTGCCAGCGGAGGATGGGAGCAGTTCTTC. This sequence encodes CASGGWEQFF.

V gene TRBV18 combines with J gene TRBJ2-5; possible D gene TRBD2, 5 bases. The CDR3 runs 15 residues. Germline V lookup: CDR1 KGHSH, CDR2 LQKENI. The V end was cut by 3 bases, the J end by 4 bases, with 15 bases between. DNA for the CDR3: TGTGCCAGCTCACCGCAGTCCGGGGTTGGAGAGACCCAGTACTTC. This codes for CASSPQSGVGETQYF.

This clone was observed a few times. V usage is TRBV5-4 and J usage is TRBJ2-7; 9 positions agree with TRBD2. V trimming: 10 bases; J trimming: 3 bases; junction bases outside the gene matches: 11. Germline loops: CDR1 SGHNT, CDR2 YYREEE (reference sequence). CDR3 length: 14 residues. CDR3 loop: CAWFEKRGDYEQYF. In nucleotides, the CDR3 is TGTGCCTGGTTCGAAAAGCGGGGGGACTACGAGCAGTACTTC.

The rearrangement links TRBV7-9 to TRBJ2-7, with TRBD1 as a possible D gene (8 bases). The V end was cut by 5 bases, the J end by 1 base, with 27 bases between. Germline CDR1 SEHNR, CDR2 FQNEAQ (reference sequence). The CDR3 sequence is 19 residues long. CDR3 loop: CASSGFNRGRTSGSYEQYF. The CDR3 DNA is TGTGCCAGCAGCGGCTTCAACAGGGGGAGGACTAGTGGGTCCTACGAGCAGTACTTC. The variable domain in full, with the rest retrieved from reference TRBV7-9 and TRBJ2-7, is DTGVSQNPRHKITKRGQNVTFRCDPISEHNRLYWYRQTLGQGPEFLTYFQNEAQLEKSRLLSDRFSAERPKGSFSTLEIQRTEQGDSAMYLCASSGFNRGRTSGSYEQYFGPGTRLTVT.

J is TRBJ1-2 and V is TRBV6-5; 10 bases fit TRBD1. With V trimmed by 6 bases and J by 8 bases, 9 bases remained unmatched. CDR1 MNHEY and CDR2 SVGAGI come from the germline V gene. The CDR3 is 14 amino acids. CDR3 protein: CASRKPTGGGGYTF. CDR3 in DNA: TGTGCCAGCAGGAAACCGACAGGGGGCGGAGGCTACACCTTC.

As to this clone: Other nucleotide sequences from this sample produce the same CDR3. The chain carries TRBV19 and TRBJ2-7; D might be TRBD2 (5 bases). This CDR3 is built from 13 residues. V lost 1 base to trimming and J lost 3 bases, with 7 bases between them. Germline CDR1 is LNHDA and CDR2 is SQIVND (reference sequence). The CDR3 bases are TGTGCCAGTAGTATAGCGGGAAACTACGAGCAGTACTTC. It translates to CASSIAGNYEQYF.

This chain joins TRBV11-3 and TRBJ2-2, with TRBD2 matching 10 bases. The V and J ends lost 5 bases and 5 bases, in that order; junction bases with no gene match: 5. The CDR3 is made up of 15 amino acids. Germline CDR1 is SGHNT and CDR2 is YENEEA. The CDR3 coding sequence is TGTGCCAGCAGCCCTCGGACTAGCGGAACCGGGGAGCTGTTTTTT. Encoded protein: CASSPRTSGTGELFF.

This clone was observed once. This chain uses TRBV28 with TRBJ2-5, with 11 bases matching TRBD2. This CDR3 is 14 amino acids long. V dropped 9 bases and J dropped 2; count of bases not matched to a gene: 5. CDR1 is MDHEN, CDR2 SYDVKM, per germline. The CDR3 region has the DNA TGTGCCAGTGGGACTAGCGGTCAACAAGAGACCCAGTACTTC. Translation gives CASGTSGQQETQYF.

V gene TRBV25-1 combines with J gene TRBJ2-1; 12 positions match TRBD2. Looked up from germline, CDR1 is MGHDK and CDR2 is SYGVNS. The CDR3 length is 16 residues. J lost 9 bases, V lost 1 base, and 7 bases had no gene match. The CDR3 sequence is CASSEWASGGAGEQFF. As DNA, the CDR3 is TGTGCCAGCAGTGAATGGGCTAGCGGGGGGGCAGGTGAGCAGTTCTTC.

This clone was observed a single time. The chain is built from TRBV11-2 and TRBJ1-4; D is unresolved. Trimming pared 3 bases from V and 4 bases from J, leaving 12 bases between. The CDR3 loop spans 15 amino acids. CDR1 and CDR2 from the germline V gene are SGHAT and FQNNGV. The CDR3 spells CASSFDGRNNEKLFF. The CDR3 bases are TGTGCCAGCAGCTTCGACGGCAGGAATAATGAAAAACTGTTTTTT. Full variable domain (missing parts from reference TRBV11-2 and TRBJ1-4): EAGVAQSPRYKIIEKRQSVAFWCNPISGHATLYWYQQILGQGPKLLIQFQNNGVVDDSQLPKDRFSAERLKGVDSTLKIQPAKLEDSAVYLCASSFDGRNNEKLFFGSGTQLSVL.